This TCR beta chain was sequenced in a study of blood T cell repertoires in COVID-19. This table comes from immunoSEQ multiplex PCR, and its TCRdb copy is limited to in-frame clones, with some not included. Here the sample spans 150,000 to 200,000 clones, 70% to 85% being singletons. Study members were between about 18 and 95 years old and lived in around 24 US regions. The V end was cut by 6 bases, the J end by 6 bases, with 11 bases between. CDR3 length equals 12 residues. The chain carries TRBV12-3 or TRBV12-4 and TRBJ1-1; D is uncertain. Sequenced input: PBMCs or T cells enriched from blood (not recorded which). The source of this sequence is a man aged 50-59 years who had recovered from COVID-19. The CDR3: CASSREGSEAFF. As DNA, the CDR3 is TGTGCCAGCAGCCGGGAGGGCTCTGAAGCTTTCTTT.